These 27 T cell receptor beta chains came from one sample sequenced in a study of blood T cells in healthy people across ages (dated by TCRdb to between 2014 and 2016). Library preparation employed 5' RACE. The reads were generated on an Illumina HiSeq 2500. The second PCR ran for about 6 to 12 cycles and used a J-beta primer mix along with a sample-barcoded 5' primer. TCRdb reanalyzed the raw reads on its own, using fastp at Q25 for trimming and MiXCR for clone calling, and kept in-frame beta chains. Duplicate CDR3 protein sequences are folded into a single record with the most common DNA and genes. A total of around 800,000 distinct CDR3 sequences appear in this sample, about a quarter of them only once. Less than 3.5% of the sample lies in the top ten. A further study also used this sample, focusing on T cells of mothers and their children.

Sequencing was done on a sample of blood. Source of these receptors: a boy between 10 and 17 years old in good health.

The rearrangement links TRBV14 to TRBJ1-3; TRBD1 might be the D (6 bases). The V end was cut by 1 base, the J end by 7 bases, with 14 bases between. The CDR3 length is 15 residues. Germline V lookup: CDR1 SGHDN, CDR2 FVKESK. The CDR3 region is CASSQAFRGRNTIYF. The CDR3 DNA follows: TGTGCCAGCAGCCAAGCGTTCAGGGGTCGGAACACCATATATTTT.

This clonotype was detected only a few times. This rearrangement joins TRBV28 to TRBJ1-2; TRBD1 matches 11 bases. The ends lost 5 bases at V and 8 bases at J; junction bases unmatched: 10. The CDR3 consists of 15 residues. CDR1 and CDR2 (germline): MDHEN, SYDVKM. This chain's CDR3 is CASSRLGQGGQGYTF. CDR3 coding DNA: TGTGCCAGCAGTCGGTTGGGACAGGGGGGTCAAGGCTACACCTTC.

This clonotype was found a few times. V is TRBV27 and J is TRBJ2-1, with D perhaps matching TRBD1 (6 bases). The CDR3 is 16 amino acids. V was clipped by 2 bases and J by 6 bases, with 17 bases between them. Germline CDR1 is MNHEY and CDR2 is SMNVEV (reference sequence). CDR3 protein: CASSLMGPTRGNEQFF. The CDR3 DNA follows: TGTGCCAGCAGTTTAATGGGGCCGACCAGGGGCAATGAGCAGTTCTTC.

This clonotype was observed a few times. The rearrangement joins TRBV12-3 or TRBV12-4 to TRBJ1-3; D is unresolved. V was pared by 8 bases and J by 0 bases, with 8 bases between. This CDR3 has 13 amino acids. The CDR3 DNA sequence: TGTGCCAGCCAAAGGAGCTCTGGAAACACCATATATTTT. Its protein is CASQRSSGNTIYF.

This chain links TRBV7-9 with TRBJ2-1; D is unresolved. The germline V gene encodes CDR1 SEHNR and CDR2 FQNEAQ (reference sequence). The CDR3 sequence is 12 residues long. V gave up 3 bases and J gave up 8 bases, with 8 bases separating them. The CDR3 protein is CASSLQHHEQFF. CDR3 nucleotide sequence: TGTGCCAGCAGCTTGCAGCACCATGAGCAGTTCTTC.

The chain carries TRBV28 and TRBJ2-1; D is unclear. This CDR3 comprises 13 residues. The germline V gene has CDR1 MDHEN and CDR2 SYDVKM. Deletions cut 6 bases from V and 3 bases from J, with 9 bases between. The CDR3 nucleotides read TGTGCCAGCAGCACCTTACTCTACAATGAGCAGTTCTTC. This gives the protein CASSTLLYNEQFF. The full variable domain, rest sourced from reference TRBV28 and TRBJ2-1, is DVKVTQSSRYLVKRTGEKVFLECVQDMDHENMFWYRQDPGLGLRLIYFSYDVKMKEKGDIPEGYSVSREKKERFSLILESASTNQTSMYLCASSTLLYNEQFFGPGTRLTVL.

This clonotype has a handful of counts. The rearrangement links TRBV7-6 to TRBJ1-6; D uncertain. Trimming cost V 1 base and J 10 bases, with 11 bases left between them. The CDR3 covers 14 residues. In germline, CDR1 is SGHVS, CDR2 FNYEAQ. The CDR3 loop reads CASSLGRSDSPLHF. Here the CDR3 DNA reads TGTGCCAGCAGCTTAGGGCGGTCTGACTCACCCCTCCACTTT.

This sequence joins TRBV12-3 or TRBV12-4 and TRBJ2-3; the match to TRBD2 covers 13 bases. The CDR3 totals 17 residues. Trimming removed 6 bases from V and 3 bases from J; junction bases left unmatched: 9. DNA for the CDR3: TGTGCCAGCAGAGATACTAGCGGGGGGGCCTTAACAGATACGCAGTATTTT. Residues: CASRDTSGGALTDTQYF.

This clonotype was seen more than once but under ten times. The V and J genes are TRBV5-1 and TRBJ2-5; unclear D gene. Germline V gives CDR1 SGHRS, CDR2 YFSETQ. The CDR3 spans 14 residues. V lost 0 bases, J lost 1 base, and 7 bases lay in between. The CDR3 bases are TGCGCCAGCAGCTTGGTGATGACCCAAGAGACCCAGTACTTC. Translating gives CASSLVMTQETQYF.

This chain connects TRBV20-1 to TRBJ2-6; tentatively, D is TRBD2 (5 bases). CDR3 length: 16 amino acids. The germline CDR1 and CDR2 sequences are DFQATT and SNEGSKA (reference sequence). The V end lost 6 bases, the J end lost 0 bases, and 15 bases lay between the germline ends. The CDR3 loop is CSALPDWGSGANVLTF. DNA of the CDR3: TGCAGTGCCCTGCCGGACTGGGGCTCTGGGGCCAACGTCCTGACTTTC.

The rearrangement links TRBV6-4 to TRBJ2-1, with D perhaps matching TRBD2 (6 bases). V was trimmed by 6 bases and J by 7 bases, leaving 19 bases between them. The CDR3 is 15 amino acids. Germline V CDR1 and CDR2: MRHNA, SNTAGT. The CDR3 sequence: CASSAGLGAGNEQFF. The CDR3 nucleotides are TGTGCCAGCAGCGCCGGACTCGGGGCGGGGAATGAGCAGTTCTTC.

The genes are TRBV5-5 and TRBJ2-5; 9 positions agree with TRBD1. Per the germline V gene, CDR1 is SGHKS and CDR2 is YYEKEE (reference sequence). The junction had 16 bases not matched to a gene; V was cut back by 4 bases and J by 6 bases. The CDR3 contains 17 residues. The CDR3 here is CASSLGAARDRVKTQYF. The DNA of the CDR3 is TGTGCCAGCAGCCTCGGGGCCGCCCGGGACAGGGTAAAGACCCAGTACTTC. The complete variable domain, with remaining parts taken from reference TRBV5-5 and TRBJ2-5, reads DAGVTQSPTHLIKTRGQQVTLRCSPISGHKSVSWYQQVLGQGPQFIFQYYEKEERGRGNFPDRFSARQFPNYSSELNVNALLLGDSALYLCASSLGAARDRVKTQYFGPGTRLLVL.

This chain links TRBV6-6 with TRBJ2-1, with TRBD2 identical over 11 bases. The DNA end is more similar to TRBJ2-5, so the J call may be wrong. The CDR3 covers 16 residues. Germline CDR1 reads MNHNY; CDR2 reads SVGAGI (reference sequence). CDR3 bases: TGTGCCAGCAGTTACTCGGGTAGCGGGGGGGCTGAGACCCAGTACTTC. Its translation is CASSYSGSGGAETQYF.

This clonotype was counted a few times. The V gene is TRBV24-1, the J gene TRBJ2-1; perhaps TRBD2 as D (7 bases). Matching the DNA end better, TRBJ2-5 makes the J call doubtful. From germline, CDR1 is KGHDR and CDR2 SFDVKD. The CDR3 has 13 residues. Here the CDR3 reads CATGAGAQETQYF. For the CDR3, the DNA is TGTGCCACCGGGGCGGGGGCCCAAGAGACCCAGTACTTC.

The chain links TRBV3-1 to TRBJ2-5, with TRBD1 identical over 10 bases. The tail of the sequence fits TRBJ2-7 better, so the J call may be wrong. CDR3 length: 16 residues. Germline-derived CDR1 and CDR2 are LGHDT and YNNKEL (reference sequence). The CDR3 region is CASSQTRTGGGYEQYF. In nucleotides, the CDR3 is TGTGCCAGCAGCCAGACCCGGACAGGGGGAGGGTACGAGCAGTACTTC.

This chain links TRBV28 with TRBJ2-5; D unclear. The CDR3 is 12 amino acids. The V gene's germline CDR1 is MDHEN and CDR2 SYDVKM. Between the trimmed V and J ends, which lost 11 bases and 11 bases, there was a span of 21 bases. In DNA, the CDR3 is TGTGCCTCCAAGGCTCCCTCGGTGCAGCAGTACTTC. The encoded protein is CASKAPSVQQYF.

J is TRBJ1-1 and V is TRBV6-5; D unresolved. Germline CDR1 is MNHEY and CDR2 is SVGAGI. CDR3 length: 15 residues. The V and J ends lost 0 bases and 1 base respectively, with 9 bases between them. The CDR3 DNA sequence: TGTGCCAGCAGTTACTCGAACCGGCCGAACACTGAAGCTTTCTTT. Protein product: CASSYSNRPNTEAFF.

Written as DNA, the CDR3 is TGTGCCAGCGGTTATGGGACTTCCACAGATACGCAGTATTTT. Translation: CASGYGTSTDTQYF. This sequence joins TRBV6-4 and TRBJ2-3; TRBD2 might be the D (6 bases). The CDR3 totals 14 residues. The V end lost 8 bases, the J end lost 2 bases, and 14 bases lay between the germline ends. The germline V gene encodes CDR1 MRHNA and CDR2 SNTAGT.

The CDR3 sequence is CASSPLYSDQETQYF. In DNA, the CDR3 is TGTGCCAGCTCACCCCTCTACAGCGACCAAGAGACCCAGTACTTC. The chain recombines TRBV18 with TRBJ2-5, with D unclear. This CDR3 region has 15 residues. V was pared by 3 bases and J by 0 bases, with 11 bases between. The V gene's germline CDR1 is KGHSH and CDR2 LQKENI.

In this sample, this clonotype turned up once. The chain employs TRBV4-3 and TRBJ2-4, with TRBD1 matching 8 bases. V gave up 8 bases and J gave up 6 bases; unmatched junction bases: 9. CDR1 LGHNA and CDR2 YSLEER come from the germline V gene. This CDR3 spans 14 amino acids. CDR3 bases: TGCGCCAGCGCAGACGGACAGGGTAGAAACATTCAGTACTTC. Translation: CASADGQGRNIQYF.

This clonotype was detected a few times. The rearrangement links TRBV30 to TRBJ2-1, with 8 bases identical to TRBD2. Germline-derived CDR1 and CDR2 are GTSNPN and SVGIG (reference sequence). The CDR3 has 17 residues. Trimming removed 3 bases from V and 0 bases from J; junction bases left unmatched: 10. DNA for the CDR3: TGTGCCTGGAGCGGGAGGGGGGGCCAAAGCTCCTACAATGAGCAGTTCTTC. Encoded protein: CAWSGRGGQSSYNEQFF.

This clonotype was seen a few times. This chain links TRBV29-1 with TRBJ2-5; D is uncertain. TRBJ2-1 matches the DNA end more closely, so the J call is doubtful. CDR1 and CDR2 from the germline V gene are SQVTM and ANQGSEA. CDR3 size: 10 residues. The CDR3 loop reads CSVETNEQFF. In DNA, the CDR3 is TGCAGCGTTGAAACCAATGAGCAGTTCTTC.

The CDR3 DNA follows: TGTGCCAGCACGGGGGCTTTGGAGCAGTTCTTC. Protein: CASTGALEQFF. The chain uses TRBV28 and TRBJ2-5; either TRBD1 or TRBD2 may fit D (6 bases each). Near its end, the DNA agrees better with TRBJ2-1, so the J call may be wrong. CDR3 length: 11 amino acids. Germline V gene data show CDR1 as MDHEN and CDR2 as SYDVKM.

The chain has TRBV20-1 and TRBJ1-2; possible D gene TRBD1, 6 bases. This CDR3 contains 13 residues. V lost 0 bases, J lost 4 bases, and 9 bases lay in between. Germline V lookup: CDR1 DFQATT, CDR2 SNEGSKA (reference sequence). The CDR3 bases are TGCAGTGCTAGAGATCGCAGGGGCTATGGCTACACCTTC. The encoded protein is CSARDRRGYGYTF.

This clonotype was detected a few times. The chain carries TRBV29-1 and TRBJ1-2; D possibly corresponds to TRBD1 (5 bases). Trimming took off 3 bases at V and 7 bases at J, with 15 bases between the two ends. Germline CDR1 is SQVTM and CDR2 is ANQGSEA. The CDR3 is 13 amino acids. CDR3 sequence reads: CSVERSGQGGYTF. The DNA of the CDR3 is TGCAGCGTTGAGAGATCCGGGCAGGGTGGCTACACCTTC.

This clonotype was counted between two and nine times. This chain links TRBV6-5 with TRBJ1-4, with no clear D. The germline CDR1 and CDR2 sequences are MNHEY and SVGAGI. CDR3 length: 15 residues. V was pared by 2 bases and J by 8 bases, with 15 bases between. The CDR3 sequence: CASSYERRNSEKLFF. DNA of the CDR3: TGTGCCAGCAGTTACGAGAGGAGGAACTCAGAAAAACTGTTTTTT.

The V and J genes are TRBV2 and TRBJ2-1; 12 nucleotides line up with TRBD2. The CDR3 runs to 15 residues. V trimming: 6 bases; J trimming: 3 bases; junction bases outside the gene matches: 3. Looked up from germline, CDR1 is SNHLY and CDR2 is FYNNEI. The CDR3 spells CASRRLAGVYNEQFF. CDR3 DNA: TGTGCCAGCAGGCGACTAGCGGGGGTCTACAATGAGCAGTTCTTC.